This TCR beta chain was recorded in a study of cytomegalovirus exposure and HLA in healthy donors. Study-wide results and limits: Cytomegalovirus status was reportedly diagnosed by the classifier with high specificity and sensitivity. The tendency of first-cohort TCR clusters to co-occur in the 130 or so validation repertoires was identified by a subsequent analysis. The study flagged roughly 150 TCR beta chains as cytomegalovirus-associated.

Assay: immunoSEQ multiplex PCR; the TCRdb copy retains only in-frame clones and omits some. The sample includes tens of thousands of clones, approximately 97% of them seen just once. CDR1 is SGHNT, CDR2 YYREEE, per germline (reference sequence). The J segment lost 3 bases and the V segment lost 4 bases, leaving 6 bases of the junction unmatched. This CDR3 spans 15 amino acids. As concerns this clone: What it recognizes is unknown.

The J gene is TRBJ1-4, the V gene TRBV5-4; 7 bases match TRBD1. Sequencing used PBMCs. This receptor was taken from a woman aged 18-30 years in good health and CMV-seropositive. The CDR3, as DNA: TGTGCCAGCAGCAACCGACAGGGAGCTAATGAAAAACTGTTTTTT. It translates to CASSNRQGANEKLFF.